The 24 T cell receptor beta chains below all came from one sample that was sequenced in a study of T cell responses to AZD1222 COVID-19 vaccine. Clones were read by immunoSEQ multiplex PCR, and TCRdb kept only the in-frame ones, dropping some. The data show 100,000 to 150,000 clones, around 92% seen once. The material sequenced was peripheral blood, taken on day 0 of AZD1222 vaccination. All receptors come from an adult in good health.

This clone occurred once. Other DNA sequences of this sample code for an identical CDR3. The V and J genes are TRBV9 and TRBJ2-5; 8 bases line up with TRBD2. The CDR3 totals 15 residues. In germline, CDR1 is SGDLS, CDR2 YYNGEE. J was trimmed by 2 bases and V by 0 bases; bases with no gene match: 3. The DNA for the CDR3 is TGTGCCAGCAGCGTAGGGGCTAGCGGGCAAGAGACCCAGTACTTC. Encoded protein: CASSVGASGQETQYF.

V and J are TRBV12-3 or TRBV12-4 and TRBJ1-4; D might be TRBD1 (5 bases). Trimming stripped 6 bases from V and 8 bases from J, with 13 bases between. The CDR3 is 13 residues long. CDR3 region: CASRSGTAEKLFF. The CDR3 bases are TGTGCCAGCAGATCCGGGACCGCCGAAAAACTGTTTTTT.

This clone was seen only once. The J gene is TRBJ2-1, the V gene TRBV24-1, with 10 bases identical to TRBD2. Germline CDR1 KGHDR, CDR2 SFDVKD. The CDR3 totals 20 residues. The trim removed 3 bases at V and 4 bases at J, leaving 17 bases unmatched. CDR3 coding DNA: TGTGCCACCAGTGATCTCAATAGCGGGAGGCCTCGTAGTCCATACAATGAGCAGTTCTTC. This translates into CATSDLNSGRPRSPYNEQFF.

The gene calls are TRBV7-3 and TRBJ2-1; the D gene is possibly TRBD2 (5 bases). The CDR3 totals 14 residues. V was clipped by 2 bases and J by 9 bases, with 14 bases between them. Germline V lookup: CDR1 SGHTA, CDR2 FQGTGA. The CDR3 region has the DNA TGTGCCAGCAGCTTAGTCGGCGGGTTCTCTGAGCAGTTCTTC. Translation gives CASSLVGGFSEQFF.

This clone came up once. A read error may account for a junction end that differs from germline. The chain combines TRBV14 with TRBJ1-1, with TRBD1 identical over 8 bases. The CDR3 contains 13 residues. CDR1 SGHDN and CDR2 FVKESK come from the germline V gene. The CDR3 spells CASNQYRGTEAFF. Written as DNA, the CDR3 is TGTGCCAGCAACCAATACAGGGGGACTGAAGCTTTCTTT.

This clone has just a few counts. V gene TRBV6-6 combines with J gene TRBJ1-6, with D perhaps TRBD1 (6 bases). The V and J ends lost 6 bases and 1 base respectively, with 16 bases between them. Germline V CDR1 and CDR2: MNHNY, SVGAGI (reference sequence). The CDR3 is 17 amino acids. The CDR3 DNA follows: TGTGCCAGCAGCCGAACAGGGACGGGGTCCTATAATTCACCCCTCCACTTT. Translation gives CASSRTGTGSYNSPLHF.

This sequence joins TRBV5-1 and TRBJ2-5; D possibly matches TRBD1 or TRBD2 (7 bases each). Trimming took 2 bases from V and 5 from J, leaving 13 bases between them. Germline CDR1 reads SGHRS; CDR2 reads YFSETQ. This CDR3 contains 14 residues. CDR3: CASSLPGGGETQYF. The CDR3 DNA reads as TGCGCCAGCAGCTTACCAGGGGGAGGGGAGACCCAGTACTTC.

V gene TRBV7-8 combines with J gene TRBJ2-7; TRBD1 might be the D (5 bases). Trimming stripped 5 bases from V and 6 bases from J, with 11 bases between. Germline CDR1 SGHVS, CDR2 FQNEAQ. The CDR3 is 12 amino acids. CDR3 DNA: TGTGCCAGCAGCCAACAGGTTGTCGAGCAGTACTTC. Protein: CASSQQVVEQYF.

The genes are TRBV7-2 and TRBJ2-7, with D possibly being TRBD1 (6 bases). Germline CDR1 reads SGHTA; CDR2 reads FQGNSA. V shed 3 bases and J shed 2 bases, with 11 bases lying between them. This CDR3 contains 14 residues. CDR3 nucleotides: TGTGCCAGCAGCTTCGCTCAGGGGCCCTACGAGCAGTACTTC. Residues: CASSFAQGPYEQYF.

The J gene is TRBJ2-7, the V gene TRBV4-3, with D maybe TRBD2 (5 bases). Trimming shortened V by 4 bases and J by 1 base, and 17 bases separated the two germline ends. The germline gives CDR1 LGHNA, CDR2 YSLEER. The CDR3 is 16 amino acids. This CDR3 reads CASSPSAGTTSYEQYF. The CDR3 nucleotides are TGCGCCAGCAGCCCCTCGGCGGGTACAACGTCCTACGAGCAGTACTTC.

This chain joins TRBV2 and TRBJ2-4; D not resolved. The CDR3 loop spans 11 amino acids. Trimming left V 7 bases short and J 6 bases short, with 7 bases between. Germline V gene data show CDR1 as SNHLY and CDR2 as FYNNEI. Written as DNA, the CDR3 is TGTGCCAGCACCGCGACAAACATTCAGTACTTC. Protein product: CASTATNIQYF.

The chain joins TRBV2 to TRBJ1-1, with D unresolved. Germline lookup yields CDR1 SNHLY and CDR2 FYNNEI. This CDR3 contains 14 residues. V lost 6 bases, J lost 1 base, and 12 bases lay in between. CDR3 in DNA: TGTGCCAGCAGACCTTTTACCCCGAACACTGAAGCTTTCTTT. Encoded protein: CASRPFTPNTEAFF. Full variable domain (missing parts from reference TRBV2 and TRBJ1-1): EPEVTQTPSHQVTQMGQEVILRCVPISNHLYFYWYRQILGQKVEFLVSFYNNEISEKSEIFDDQFSVERPDGSNFTLKIRSTKLEDSAMYFCASRPFTPNTEAFFGQGTRLTVV.

CDR3 nucleotides: TGTGCCAGCAGTTCCATCGCCGGGGGTAAAACTGAAGCTTTCTTT. Residues: CASSSIAGGKTEAFF. V and J are TRBV27 and TRBJ1-1; possible D gene TRBD1, 5 bases. V was shortened by 4 bases and J by 5 bases, with 17 bases between the two germline ends. Germline V gives CDR1 MNHEY, CDR2 SMNVEV (reference sequence). CDR3 length: 15 residues.

This clone appeared a single time. The chain joins TRBV10-1 to TRBJ2-1; 12 bases line up with TRBD2. V gave up 5 bases and J gave up 6 bases; unmatched junction bases: 5. CDR1 is WNHNN, CDR2 SYGVQD, per germline (reference sequence). CDR3 length equals 15 residues. The DNA of the CDR3 is TGCGCCAGCAGTCTAGCGGGAGGGCCTATCAATGAGCAGTTCTTC. The encoded protein is CASSLAGGPINEQFF.

This clone was counted a single time. This rearrangement joins TRBV21-1 to TRBJ2-4; TRBD1 is the table's D call, not checked against the DNA. TRBV21-1 is deemed a pseudogene. The CDR3 is 17 amino acids. The CDR3 nucleotides are TGTGCCCGACCACAGGGGCGGGTACCCCTAGCCAAAAACATTCAGTACTTC. It specifies CARPQGRVPLAKNIQYF.

The gene calls are TRBV3-1 (or the pseudogene TRBV3-2) and TRBJ2-6, with D uncertain. The germline gives CDR1 LGHDT, CDR2 YNNKEL (reference sequence). This CDR3 is built from 17 residues. Trimming shortened V by 1 base and J by 1 base, and 11 bases separated the two germline ends. CDR3 protein: CASSQAGAISGANVLTF. The CDR3 DNA sequence: TGTGCCAGCAGCCAAGCTGGAGCTATATCTGGGGCCAACGTCCTGACTTTC.

The CDR3 nucleotides are TGTGCCAGTAGTATAAGCGACTACTCCTACAATGAGCAGTTCTTC. Translating it yields CASSISDYSYNEQFF. The V and J genes are TRBV19 and TRBJ2-1; D may be TRBD2 (5 bases). Trimming removed 2 bases at V and 0 bases at J, with 8 bases between. Germline V gene lookup returns CDR1 LNHDA and CDR2 SQIVND (reference sequence). The CDR3 runs to 15 residues.

This clone has a handful of counts. The CDR3 sequence: CASRPGQGLGYGYTF. The DNA of the CDR3 is TGTGCCAGCAGACCCGGACAGGGCTTAGGCTATGGCTACACCTTC. This sequence joins TRBV7-9 and TRBJ1-2; 8 bases are shared with TRBD1. The CDR3 runs to 15 residues. Germline CDR1 reads SEHNR; CDR2 reads FQNEAQ (reference sequence). V lost 6 bases to trimming and J lost 4 bases; unmatched junction nucleotides: 10.

This sequence joins TRBV5-1 and TRBJ2-4; 10 bases are shared with TRBD1. CDR3 length equals 13 residues. V shed 4 bases, J shed 7 bases, and the junction held 2 bases outside the gene matches. Germline assignment: CDR1 SGHRS and CDR2 YFSETQ. The CDR3: CASSTGQGNIQYF. CDR3 bases: TGCGCCAGCAGCACGGGACAGGGGAACATTCAGTACTTC.

This chain joins TRBV28 and TRBJ2-6; D gene uncertain. The CDR3 extends over 15 amino acids. The germline V gene has CDR1 MDHEN and CDR2 SYDVKM. Trimming stripped 4 bases from V and 0 bases from J, with 7 bases between. The CDR3 DNA is TGTGCCAGCAGTTCCGGGTCCTCTGGGGCCAACGTCCTGACTTTC. Protein: CASSSGSSGANVLTF.

The chain combines TRBV7-9 with TRBJ1-2; tentative D call: TRBD1 (5 bases). The CDR3 totals 14 residues. Trimming cost V 6 bases and J 4 bases, with 15 bases left between them. CDR1 is SEHNR, CDR2 FQNEAQ, per germline (reference sequence). CDR3 sequence reads: CASSPDGAGYGYTF. The CDR3 DNA reads as TGTGCCAGCAGTCCCGACGGGGCCGGCTATGGCTACACCTTC.

V usage is TRBV27 and J usage is TRBJ2-7, with 10 bases lining up with TRBD2. CDR3 size: 16 residues. Germline V gene sequence: CDR1 MNHEY, CDR2 SMNVEV (reference sequence). After removal of 5 bases from V and 1 base from J, the junction contained 8 bases not matched to a gene. The DNA for the CDR3 is TGTGCCAGCAGTCCTCTCGGGACTAGCGCTTCCTACGAGCAGTACTTC. Translating gives CASSPLGTSASYEQYF.

This clone has just one count. This chain uses TRBV28 with TRBJ1-2; TRBD1 agrees at 8 bases. CDR3 size: 15 residues. The junction had 11 bases not matched to a gene; V was cut back by 6 bases and J by 5 bases. CDR1 and CDR2 from the germline V gene are MDHEN and SYDVKM. CDR3 bases: TGTGCCAGCAGGGAACCCGGGACAGGTGATTATGGCTACACCTTC. It encodes CASREPGTGDYGYTF.

The rearrangement joins TRBV2 to TRBJ2-4; tentative D call: TRBD1 (5 bases). Trimming removed 6 bases from V and 5 bases from J, with 14 bases in between. Germline CDR1 SNHLY, CDR2 FYNNEI. The CDR3 has 14 residues. In DNA form, the CDR3 reads TGTGCCAGCAGAAGGGGCCTGATAGAAAACATTCAGTACTTC. It translates to CASRRGLIENIQYF.